This T cell receptor beta chain was recovered during a study of cytomegalovirus exposure and HLA in healthy donors. The primer mix had 60 Vbeta and 13 Jbeta primers. Using immunoSEQ multiplex PCR, the repertoire was profiled, and TCRdb retains in-frame clones only, with some absent. The data contain 200,000 to 250,000 clones, approximately 80% of them singletons. The CDR3 length is 15 residues. The V gene lost 7 bases and the J gene lost 1 base, with 13 bases spanning the gap. Germline V gene lookup returns CDR1 MNHNS and CDR2 SASEGT. Sequenced sample: PBMCs. The chain uses TRBV6-1 and TRBJ2-2; the D gene is possibly TRBD1 (6 bases). The TCR originated in an older woman in good health and CMV-seropositive. The DNA for the CDR3 is TGTGCCAGCAATGTAGGGACATTGAACACCGGGGAGCTGTTTTTT. Residues: CASNVGTLNTGELFF.